This T cell receptor beta chain emerged from a study of T-cell reconstitution after alpha-beta-depleted transplantation in children (TCRdb year 2016). With respect to the entire study: The study quantitatively tracked T-cell immune reconstitution after TCRalphabeta/CD19-depleted allogeneic hematopoietic cell transplantation in children using TCR repertoire profiling.

This clonotype has ten or more counts. The specificity of this receptor is unknown. Base qualities were left out, and no much larger clone turns up one base away. For this chain, trimming is 5 bases at the V end and 9 bases at the J end, and the number of junction bases without a gene match is 10. There are 14 amino acids in the CDR3, from cysteine to phenylalanine inclusive. Solely the CDR3 DNA is kept, with 42 bases framed from the first base. The library was generated by PCR. The sample was run on an Illumina HiSeq 2500. Molecular barcoding was employed in the preparation of TCR libraries, with unique molecular identifiers being used to normalize TCRbeta repertoire quantification. TCRdb cleaned the public reads at Q25 with fastp, built clones with MiXCR and kept in-frame beta chains. Rows with one shared CDR3 protein collapse into an entry with the most common genes and DNA. Recorded for this sample are some 200,000 distinct CDR3 sequences; roughly 15% of them occurred a single time. The leading ten clones occupy roughly 13% of the sample.

The input for sequencing was PBMCs from the stem cell graft donor, taken from the stem cell graft. Recombination connected TRBV12-3 or TRBV12-4 to TRBJ2-1, with 7 junctional bases fitting TRBD2. The receptor's source is a human donor who donated a stem cell graft to a child with acute lymphoblastic leukemia. The bases are TGTGCCAGCAGTCCCAGGCGGGAGTATGGTGAGCAGTTCTTC. Its protein is CASSPRREYGEQFF.